This T cell receptor beta chain stems from a study of shared clonotypes between healthy human individuals. Study in general: Used for every donor were three CD4 naive, three CD4 memory, two CD8 naive and one CD8 memory plate.

Germline CDR1 SGHDT, CDR2 YYEEEE. Trimming removed 1 base from V and 7 bases from J, with 15 bases in between. The CDR3 consists of 14 residues. Repertoires were generated with immunoSEQ multiplex PCR, while TCRdb's copy carries only in-frame clones and drops some. The table has under 1,100,000 clones, 65% to 80% seen once; the top ten hold 1.4% to 1.5%. Splitting the CD4+ cells yielded a CD45RA+ naive subset and a CD45RA-negative memory subset. Sequencing was performed on memory CD4+ T cells sorted from blood. The sample's subset: CD45RA-negative fraction. The source is a young man in good health. This chain connects TRBV5-6 to TRBJ2-7; D is possibly TRBD2 (6 bases). CDR3 loop: CASSLRGSGREQYF. The CDR3 nucleotides are TGTGCCAGCAGCTTGAGGGGTTCAGGGAGGGAGCAGTACTTC. The entire variable domain, with the rest obtained from reference TRBV5-6 and TRBJ2-7, is as follows: DAGVTQSPTHLIKTRGQQVTLRCSPKSGHDTVSWYQQALGQGPQFIFQYYEEEERQRGNFPDRFSGHQFPNYSSELNVNALLLGDSALYLCASSLRGSGREQYFGPGTRLTVT.